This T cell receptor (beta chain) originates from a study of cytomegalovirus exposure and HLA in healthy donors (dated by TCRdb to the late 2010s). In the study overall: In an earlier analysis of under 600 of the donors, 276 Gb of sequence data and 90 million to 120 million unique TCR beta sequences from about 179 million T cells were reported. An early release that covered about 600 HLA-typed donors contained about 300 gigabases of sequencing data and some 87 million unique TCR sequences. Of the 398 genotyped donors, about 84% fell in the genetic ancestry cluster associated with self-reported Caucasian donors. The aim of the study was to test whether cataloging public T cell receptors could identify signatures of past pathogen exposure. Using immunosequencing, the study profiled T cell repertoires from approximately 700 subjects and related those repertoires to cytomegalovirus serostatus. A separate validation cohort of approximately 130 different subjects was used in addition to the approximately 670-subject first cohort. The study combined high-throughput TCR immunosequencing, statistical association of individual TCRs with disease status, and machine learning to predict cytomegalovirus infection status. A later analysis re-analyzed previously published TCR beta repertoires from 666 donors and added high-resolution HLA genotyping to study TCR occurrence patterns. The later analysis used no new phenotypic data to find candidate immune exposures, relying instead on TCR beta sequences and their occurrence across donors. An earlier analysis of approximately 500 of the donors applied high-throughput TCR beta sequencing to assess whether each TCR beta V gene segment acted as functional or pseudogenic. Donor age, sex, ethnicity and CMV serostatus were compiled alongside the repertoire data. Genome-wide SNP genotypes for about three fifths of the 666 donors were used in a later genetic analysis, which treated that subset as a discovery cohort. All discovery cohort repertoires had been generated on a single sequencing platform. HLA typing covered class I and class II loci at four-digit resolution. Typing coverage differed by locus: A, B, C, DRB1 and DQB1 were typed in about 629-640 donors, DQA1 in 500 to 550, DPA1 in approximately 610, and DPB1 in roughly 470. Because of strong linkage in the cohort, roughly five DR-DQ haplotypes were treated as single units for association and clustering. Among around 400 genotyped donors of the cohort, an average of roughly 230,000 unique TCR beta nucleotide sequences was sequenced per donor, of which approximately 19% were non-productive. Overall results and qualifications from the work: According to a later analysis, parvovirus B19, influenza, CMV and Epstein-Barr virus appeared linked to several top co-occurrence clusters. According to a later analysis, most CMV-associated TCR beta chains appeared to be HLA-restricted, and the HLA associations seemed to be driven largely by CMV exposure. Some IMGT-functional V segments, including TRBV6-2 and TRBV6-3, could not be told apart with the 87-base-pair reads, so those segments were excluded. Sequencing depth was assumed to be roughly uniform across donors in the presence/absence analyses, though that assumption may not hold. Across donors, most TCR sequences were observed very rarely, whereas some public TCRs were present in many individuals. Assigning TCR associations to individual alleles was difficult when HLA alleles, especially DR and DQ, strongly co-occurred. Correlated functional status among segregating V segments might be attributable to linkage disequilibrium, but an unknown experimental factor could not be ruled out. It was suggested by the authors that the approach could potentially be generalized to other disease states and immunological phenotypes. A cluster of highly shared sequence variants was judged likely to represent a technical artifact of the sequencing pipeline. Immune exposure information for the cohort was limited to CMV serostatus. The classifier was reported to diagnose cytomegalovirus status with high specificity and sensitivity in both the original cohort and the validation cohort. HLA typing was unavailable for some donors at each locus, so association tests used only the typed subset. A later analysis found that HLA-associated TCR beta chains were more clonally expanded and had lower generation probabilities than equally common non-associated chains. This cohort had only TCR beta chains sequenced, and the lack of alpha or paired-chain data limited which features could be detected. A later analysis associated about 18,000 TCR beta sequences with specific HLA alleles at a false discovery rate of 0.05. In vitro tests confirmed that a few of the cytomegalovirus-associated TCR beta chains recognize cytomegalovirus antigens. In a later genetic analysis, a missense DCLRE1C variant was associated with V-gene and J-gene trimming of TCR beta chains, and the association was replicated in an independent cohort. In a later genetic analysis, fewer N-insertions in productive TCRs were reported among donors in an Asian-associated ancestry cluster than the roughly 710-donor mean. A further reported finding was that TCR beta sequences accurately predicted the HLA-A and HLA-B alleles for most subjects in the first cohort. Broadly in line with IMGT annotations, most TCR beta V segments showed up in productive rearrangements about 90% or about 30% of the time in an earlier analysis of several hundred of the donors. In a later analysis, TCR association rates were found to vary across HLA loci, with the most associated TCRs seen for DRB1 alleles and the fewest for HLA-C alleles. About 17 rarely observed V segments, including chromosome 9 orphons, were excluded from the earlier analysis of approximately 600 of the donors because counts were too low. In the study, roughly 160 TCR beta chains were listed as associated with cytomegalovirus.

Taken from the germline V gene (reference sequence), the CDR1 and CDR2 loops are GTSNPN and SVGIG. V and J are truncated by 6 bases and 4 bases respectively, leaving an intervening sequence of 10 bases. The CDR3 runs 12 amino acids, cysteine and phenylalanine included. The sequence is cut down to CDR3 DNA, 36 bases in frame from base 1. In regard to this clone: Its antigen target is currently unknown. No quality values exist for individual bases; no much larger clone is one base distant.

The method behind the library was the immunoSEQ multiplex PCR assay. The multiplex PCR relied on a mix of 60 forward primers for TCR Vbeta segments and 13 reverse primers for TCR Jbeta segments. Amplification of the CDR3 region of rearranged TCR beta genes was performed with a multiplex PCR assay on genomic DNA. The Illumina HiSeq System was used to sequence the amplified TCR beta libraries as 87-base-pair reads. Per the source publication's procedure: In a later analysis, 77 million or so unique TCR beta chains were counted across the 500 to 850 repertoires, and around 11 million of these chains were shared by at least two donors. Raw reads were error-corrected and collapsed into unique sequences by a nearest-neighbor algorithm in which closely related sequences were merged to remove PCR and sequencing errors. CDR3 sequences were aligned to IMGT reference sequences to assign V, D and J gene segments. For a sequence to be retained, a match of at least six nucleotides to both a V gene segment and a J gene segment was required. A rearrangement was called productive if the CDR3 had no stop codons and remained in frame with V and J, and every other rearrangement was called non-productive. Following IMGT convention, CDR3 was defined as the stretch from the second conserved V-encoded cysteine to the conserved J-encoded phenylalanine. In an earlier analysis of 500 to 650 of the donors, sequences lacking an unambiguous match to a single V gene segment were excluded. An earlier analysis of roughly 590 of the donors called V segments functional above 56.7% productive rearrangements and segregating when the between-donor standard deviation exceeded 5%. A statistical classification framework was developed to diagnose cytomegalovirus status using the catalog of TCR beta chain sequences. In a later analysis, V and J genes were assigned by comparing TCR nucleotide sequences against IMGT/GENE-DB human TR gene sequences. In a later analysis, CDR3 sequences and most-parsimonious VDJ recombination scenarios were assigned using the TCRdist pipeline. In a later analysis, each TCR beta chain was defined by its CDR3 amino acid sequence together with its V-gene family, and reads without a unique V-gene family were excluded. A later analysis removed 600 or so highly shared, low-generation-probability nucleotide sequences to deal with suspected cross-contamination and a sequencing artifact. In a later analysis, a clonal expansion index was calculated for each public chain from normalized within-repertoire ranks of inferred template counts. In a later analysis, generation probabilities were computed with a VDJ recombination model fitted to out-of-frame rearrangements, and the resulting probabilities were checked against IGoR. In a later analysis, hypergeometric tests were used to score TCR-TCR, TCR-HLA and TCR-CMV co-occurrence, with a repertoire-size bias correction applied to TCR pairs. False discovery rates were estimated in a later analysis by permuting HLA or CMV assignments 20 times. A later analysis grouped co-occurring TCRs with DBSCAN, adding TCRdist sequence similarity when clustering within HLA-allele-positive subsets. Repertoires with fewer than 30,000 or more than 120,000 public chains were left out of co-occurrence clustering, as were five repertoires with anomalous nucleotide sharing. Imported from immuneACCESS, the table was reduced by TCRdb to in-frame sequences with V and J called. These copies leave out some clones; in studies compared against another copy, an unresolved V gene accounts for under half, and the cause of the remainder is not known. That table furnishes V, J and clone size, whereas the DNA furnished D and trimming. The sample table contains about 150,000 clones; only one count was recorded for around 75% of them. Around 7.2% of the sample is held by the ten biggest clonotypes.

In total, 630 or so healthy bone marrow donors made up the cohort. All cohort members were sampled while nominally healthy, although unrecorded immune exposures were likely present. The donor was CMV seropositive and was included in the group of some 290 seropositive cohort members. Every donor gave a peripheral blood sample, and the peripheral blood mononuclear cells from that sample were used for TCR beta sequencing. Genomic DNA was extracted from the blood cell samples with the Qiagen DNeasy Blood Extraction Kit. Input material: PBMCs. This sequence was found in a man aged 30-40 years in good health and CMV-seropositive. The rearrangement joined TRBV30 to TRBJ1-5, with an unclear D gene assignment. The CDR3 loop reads CACGGGNQPQHF. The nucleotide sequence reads TGTGCCTGTGGAGGAGGGAATCAGCCCCAGCATTTT. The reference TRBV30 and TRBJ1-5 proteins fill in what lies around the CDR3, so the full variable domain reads SQTIHQWPATLVQPVGSPLSLECTVEGTSNPNLYWYRQAAGRGLQLLFYSVGIGQISSEVPQNLSASRPQDRQFILSSKKLLLSDSGFYLCACGGGNQPQHFGDGTRLSIL.